This T cell receptor (beta chain) derives from a study of cytomegalovirus exposure and HLA in healthy donors. Study-wide results and limits: Available immune exposure information covered CMV serostatus only.

It was with 60 Vbeta and 13 Jbeta primers that the PCR ran. Assay used: immunoSEQ multiplex PCR; TCRdb lists only in-frame clones, some missing. Of 120,000 or so clones listed, roughly 80% are singletons. V lost 6 bases to trimming and J lost 8 bases, with 16 bases between them. Germline loops: CDR1 MNHNS, CDR2 SASEGT. There are 14 residues in the CDR3. Note on this clone: Its antigen is not identified.

Sequenced: PBMCs. This chain joins TRBV6-1 and TRBJ1-4; TRBD1 is a possible D gene (6 bases). The receptor comes from a man aged 30 to 45 in good health and CMV-seronegative. The CDR3 region is CASSGTGWGEKLFF. Here the CDR3 DNA reads TGTGCCAGCAGCGGTACAGGGTGGGGGGAAAAACTGTTTTTT.